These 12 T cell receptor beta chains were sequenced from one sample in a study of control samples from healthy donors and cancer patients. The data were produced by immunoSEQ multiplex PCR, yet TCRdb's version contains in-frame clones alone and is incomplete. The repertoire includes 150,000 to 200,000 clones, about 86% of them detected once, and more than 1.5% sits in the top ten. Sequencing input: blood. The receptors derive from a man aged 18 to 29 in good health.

CDR3 sequence (DNA): TGTGCCAGTAATCAGGGGGCAAATGGCTACACCTTC. Translating it yields CASNQGANGYTF. The rearrangement joins TRBV2 to TRBJ1-2; TRBD1 agrees at 8 bases. Germline CDR1 is SNHLY and CDR2 is FYNNEI. This CDR3 is 12 amino acids long. The V gene end was trimmed by 9 bases and the J gene end by 6 bases; junction bases not matched to a gene: 6.

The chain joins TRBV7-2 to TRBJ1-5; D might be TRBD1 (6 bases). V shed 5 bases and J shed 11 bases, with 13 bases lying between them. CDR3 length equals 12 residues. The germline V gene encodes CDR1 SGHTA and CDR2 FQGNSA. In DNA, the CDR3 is TGTGCCAGCAGCACCCCACCAGGGGCCCAGCATTTT. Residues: CASSTPPGAQHF.

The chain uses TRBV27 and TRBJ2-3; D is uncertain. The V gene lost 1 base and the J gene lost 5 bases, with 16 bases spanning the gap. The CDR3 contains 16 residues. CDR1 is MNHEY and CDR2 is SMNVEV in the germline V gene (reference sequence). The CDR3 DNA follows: TGTGCCAGCAGTTTATGGGCTGGTGAGTCCCGAGATACGCAGTATTTT. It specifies CASSLWAGESRDTQYF.

The CDR3 coding sequence is TGTGCCAGCAGCATCGGTCAGGGAGGTCTGTACTATGGCTACACCTTC. As protein: CASSIGQGGLYYGYTF. The chain joins TRBV5-6 to TRBJ1-2; tentatively, D is TRBD1 (5 bases). From germline, CDR1 is SGHDT and CDR2 YYEEEE. There are 16 residues in the CDR3. Trimming pared 4 bases from V and 3 bases from J, leaving 19 bases between.

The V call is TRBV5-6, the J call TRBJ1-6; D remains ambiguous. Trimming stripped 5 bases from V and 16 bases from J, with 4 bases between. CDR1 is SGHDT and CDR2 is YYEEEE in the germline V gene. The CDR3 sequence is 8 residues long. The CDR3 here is CASSLLHF. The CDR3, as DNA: TGTGCCAGCAGTTTACTCCACTTT.

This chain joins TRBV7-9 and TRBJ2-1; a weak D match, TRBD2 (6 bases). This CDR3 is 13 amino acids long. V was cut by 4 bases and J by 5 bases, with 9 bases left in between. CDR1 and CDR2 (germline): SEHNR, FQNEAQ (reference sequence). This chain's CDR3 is CASSSGLNNEQFF. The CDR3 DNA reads TGTGCCAGCAGCTCGGGACTTAACAATGAGCAGTTCTTC. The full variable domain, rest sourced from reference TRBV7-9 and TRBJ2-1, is DTGVSQNPRHKITKRGQNVTFRCDPISEHNRLYWYRQTLGQGPEFLTYFQNEAQLEKSRLLSDRFSAERPKGSFSTLEIQRTEQGDSAMYLCASSSGLNNEQFFGPGTRLTVL.

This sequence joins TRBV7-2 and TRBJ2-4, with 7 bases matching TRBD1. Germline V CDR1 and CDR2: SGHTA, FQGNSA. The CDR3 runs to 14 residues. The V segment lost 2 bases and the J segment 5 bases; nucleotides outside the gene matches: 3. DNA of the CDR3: TGTGCCAGCAGCTTAATTACAGGGGAAAACATTCAGTACTTC. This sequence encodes CASSLITGENIQYF.

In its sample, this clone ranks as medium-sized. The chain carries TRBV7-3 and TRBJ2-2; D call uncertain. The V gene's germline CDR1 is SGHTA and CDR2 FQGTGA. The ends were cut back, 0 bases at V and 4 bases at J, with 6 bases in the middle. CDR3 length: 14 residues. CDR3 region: CASSLTARTGELFF. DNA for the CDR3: TGTGCCAGCAGCTTAACGGCCCGCACCGGGGAGCTGTTTTTT.

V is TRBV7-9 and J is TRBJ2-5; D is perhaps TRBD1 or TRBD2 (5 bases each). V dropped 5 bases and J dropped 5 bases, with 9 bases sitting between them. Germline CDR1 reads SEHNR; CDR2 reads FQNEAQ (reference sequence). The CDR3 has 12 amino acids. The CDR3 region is CASSRGGETQYF. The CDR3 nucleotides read TGTGCCAGCAGCAGGGGCGGGGAGACCCAGTACTTC. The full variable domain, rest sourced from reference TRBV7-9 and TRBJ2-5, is DTGVSQNPRHKITKRGQNVTFRCDPISEHNRLYWYRQTLGQGPEFLTYFQNEAQLEKSRLLSDRFSAERPKGSFSTLEIQRTEQGDSAMYLCASSRGGETQYFGPGTRLLVL.

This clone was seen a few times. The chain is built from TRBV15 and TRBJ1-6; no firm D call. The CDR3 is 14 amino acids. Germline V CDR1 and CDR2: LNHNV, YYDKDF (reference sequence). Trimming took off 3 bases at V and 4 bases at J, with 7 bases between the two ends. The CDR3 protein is CATSRDGYNSPLHF. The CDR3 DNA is TGTGCCACCAGCAGGGACGGATATAATTCACCCCTCCACTTT.

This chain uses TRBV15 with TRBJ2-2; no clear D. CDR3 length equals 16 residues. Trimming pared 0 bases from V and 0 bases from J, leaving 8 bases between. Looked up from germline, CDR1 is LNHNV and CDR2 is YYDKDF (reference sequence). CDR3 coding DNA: TGTGCCACCAGCAGAGATGGGCAGGCGAACACCGGGGAGCTGTTTTTT. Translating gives CATSRDGQANTGELFF.

The DNA of the CDR3 is TGTGCCAGCAGCCCCACGGGGGCCCGGTACAATGAGCAGTTCTTC. The encoded protein is CASSPTGARYNEQFF. The chain has TRBV9 and TRBJ2-1; D is tentatively TRBD1 or TRBD2 (6 bases each). This CDR3 is 15 amino acids long. Germline loops: CDR1 SGDLS, CDR2 YYNGEE. V shed 4 bases and J shed 4 bases, with 15 bases lying between them. Supplemented by reference TRBV9 and TRBJ2-1, the full variable domain reads DSGVTQTPKHLITATGQRVTLRCSPRSGDLSVYWYQQSLDQGLQFLIQYYNGEERAKGNILERFSAQQFPDLHSELNLSSLELGDSALYFCASSPTGARYNEQFFGPGTRLTVL.